The source of this T cell receptor (beta chain) is a study of persistence of HIV-infected CD4 T cells. Study conclusions and caveats: Compared with CD3/CD28-stimulated cells, CMV- and Gag-responding cells showed lower TCRbeta richness.

On this clone: The antigen remains unidentified.

The immunoSEQ assay was version 4, run in survey mode. This table comes from immunoSEQ multiplex PCR, and its TCRdb copy is limited to in-frame clones, with some not included. The sample records around 39,000 clones, roughly 90% being singletons. Anti-CD3/anti-CD28 beads served as a nonspecific positive control stimulus. CD4+ T cells upregulating both CD40 ligand and CD69 were sorted as responding cells. Donors had undetectable plasma HIV-1 RNA, under 50 copies/mL, for 4+ years. The CDR3 runs 14 residues. Germline CDR1 reads SNHLY; CDR2 reads FYNNEI. Trimming pared 8 bases from V and 2 bases from J, leaving 12 bases between.

Sequences were derived from CD4+ T cells sorted from PBMCs after approximately 19-hour stimulation, sampled from a patient who received antiretroviral therapy. The rearrangement joins TRBV2 to TRBJ2-2; D gene uncertain. The clonotype originates from an adult man with HIV who was CMV-seropositive. DNA of the CDR3: TGTGCCAGCCACCCTGATAGAAACACCGGGGAGCTGTTTTTT. The encoded protein is CASHPDRNTGELFF.